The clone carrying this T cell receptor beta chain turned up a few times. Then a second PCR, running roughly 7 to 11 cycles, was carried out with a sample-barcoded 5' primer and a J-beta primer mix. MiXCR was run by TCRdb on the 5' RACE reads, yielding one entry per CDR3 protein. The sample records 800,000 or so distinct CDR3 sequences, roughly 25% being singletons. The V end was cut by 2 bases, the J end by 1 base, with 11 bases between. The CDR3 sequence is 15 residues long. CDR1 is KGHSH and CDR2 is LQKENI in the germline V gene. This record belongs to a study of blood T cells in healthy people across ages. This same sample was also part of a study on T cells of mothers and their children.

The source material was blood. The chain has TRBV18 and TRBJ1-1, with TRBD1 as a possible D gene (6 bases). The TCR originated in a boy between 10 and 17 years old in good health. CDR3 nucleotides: TGTGCCAGCTCACCAAGGACAGAAAAGAACACTGAAGCTTTCTTT. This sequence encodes CASSPRTEKNTEAFF.